The 22 T cell receptor beta chains below come from one sample, sequenced in a study of T cell responses to AZD1222 COVID-19 vaccine. Libraries were prepared by immunoSEQ multiplex PCR; TCRdb keeps only in-frame clonotypes and omits some of them. The table lists roughly 99,000 clones, about 85% of them singletons. Sequencing was performed on peripheral blood, taken 28 days after the second AZD1222 dose. The receptors come from an adult who received the AZD1222 COVID-19 vaccine.

The gene calls are TRBV4-1 and TRBJ2-7, with 10 bases lining up with TRBD1. Germline V lookup: CDR1 MGHRA, CDR2 YSYEKL. The ends lost 4 bases at V and 5 bases at J; junction bases unmatched: 5. This CDR3 is built from 14 residues. This chain's CDR3 is CASSRDRGRDEQYF. The DNA for the CDR3 is TGCGCCAGCAGCCGAGACAGGGGGCGCGACGAGCAGTACTTC.

The chain uses TRBV3-1 (or the pseudogene TRBV3-2) and TRBJ2-6; D unclear. Germline V CDR1 and CDR2: LGHDT, YNNKEL (reference sequence). Trimming removed 4 bases at V and 0 bases at J, with 7 bases between. The CDR3 has 15 residues. The CDR3 is CASSLQRSGANVLTF. The CDR3 DNA sequence: TGTGCCAGCAGCCTACAGCGCTCTGGGGCCAACGTCCTGACTTTC.

This chain connects TRBV11-3 to TRBJ2-6, with D maybe TRBD2 (7 bases). Germline V gene sequence: CDR1 SGHNT, CDR2 YENEEA. This CDR3 spans 16 amino acids. Trimming removed 1 base from V and 2 bases from J, with 9 bases in between. CDR3 nucleotide sequence: TGTGCCAGCAGCTTAGTAGGGGGGGCTGGGGCCAACGTCCTGACTTTC. It is translated as CASSLVGGAGANVLTF.

V usage is TRBV18 and J usage is TRBJ1-2; 8 nucleotides line up with TRBD1. V lost 0 bases and J lost 0; bases outside the gene matches: 9. This CDR3 comprises 18 residues. Germline V gene lookup returns CDR1 KGHSH and CDR2 LQKENI. The CDR3 is CASSPPGGTGRTNYGYTF. In DNA, the CDR3 is TGTGCCAGCTCACCACCGGGAGGGACAGGAAGAACTAACTATGGCTACACCTTC.

The chain uses TRBV6-5 and TRBJ2-1; a weak D match, TRBD1 (6 bases). The CDR3 totals 14 residues. From germline, CDR1 is MNHEY and CDR2 SVGAGI. V gave up 4 bases and J gave up 7 bases, with 14 bases separating them. The CDR3 DNA is TGTGCCAGCAGTTCGGGATCAGGGGTGAATGAGCAGTTCTTC. This sequence encodes CASSSGSGVNEQFF.

The chain joins TRBV2 to TRBJ1-4, with a possible D match to TRBD1 (5 bases). The CDR3 is made up of 14 amino acids. Trimming pared 6 bases from V and 3 bases from J, leaving 11 bases between. In germline, CDR1 is SNHLY, CDR2 FYNNEI. The CDR3: CASRWDGPNEKLFF. CDR3 DNA sequence: TGTGCCAGCAGATGGGACGGCCCTAATGAAAAACTGTTTTTT.

The chain recombines TRBV28 with TRBJ1-1; TRBD1 might be the D (6 bases). Trimming pared 1 base from V and 0 bases from J, leaving 24 bases between. The CDR3 consists of 20 residues. Germline values: CDR1 MDHEN, CDR2 SYDVKM. CDR3 protein: CASSLYLARWRQDMNTEAFF. CDR3 bases: TGTGCCAGCAGTTTATACTTGGCCCGTTGGCGACAGGACATGAACACTGAAGCTTTCTTT.

V and J are TRBV5-1 and TRBJ1-1, with D perhaps TRBD1 (6 bases). The V and J ends lost 0 bases and 5 bases respectively, with 8 bases between them. Germline loops: CDR1 SGHRS, CDR2 YFSETQ. This CDR3 contains 13 residues. This CDR3 is CASSLERGTEAFF. The CDR3, as DNA: TGCGCCAGCAGCTTGGAAAGGGGGACTGAAGCTTTCTTT.

The chain combines TRBV7-3 with TRBJ2-3; D unresolved. With 2 bases removed from V and 1 base from J, the gap between germline ends came to 4 bases. Germline CDR1 SGHTA, CDR2 FQGTGA. CDR3 length equals 13 residues. In nucleotides, the CDR3 is TGTGCCAGCAGCTTACAGGGCACAGATACGCAGTATTTT. It encodes CASSLQGTDTQYF. The whole variable domain, remainder taken from reference TRBV7-3 and TRBJ2-3, is GAGVSQTPSNKVTEKGKYVELRCDPISGHTALYWYRQSLGQGPEFLIYFQGTGAADDSGLPNDRFFAVRPEGSVSTLKIQRTERGDSAVYLCASSLQGTDTQYFGPGTRLTVL.

The rearrangement joins TRBV2 to TRBJ2-7, with TRBD1 identical over 11 bases. Germline values: CDR1 SNHLY, CDR2 FYNNEI. The CDR3 covers 12 residues. V lost 9 bases and J lost 6; bases outside the gene matches: 4. CDR3 DNA: TGTGCCAGGGACAGGGGGCTCGGCGAGCAGTACTTC. This sequence encodes CARDRGLGEQYF.

The rearrangement links TRBV18 to TRBJ2-5; tentatively, D is TRBD1 (5 bases). CDR1 KGHSH and CDR2 LQKENI come from the germline V gene. V was cut by 6 bases and J by 5 bases, with 10 bases left in between. This CDR3 has 12 residues. The CDR3 coding sequence is TGTGCCAGCTCGCCAAAGGGGGAGACCCAGTACTTC. Its protein is CASSPKGETQYF.

V and J are TRBV6-6 and TRBJ1-2; D remains ambiguous. CDR3 length: 16 residues. V lost 4 bases and J lost 7, with 22 bases in between. The germline V gene encodes CDR1 MNHNY and CDR2 SVGAGI (reference sequence). The CDR3 is CASSFDSGHPTGGYTF. Here the CDR3 DNA reads TGTGCCAGCAGTTTCGATTCCGGGCACCCAACGGGTGGCTACACCTTC.

V usage is TRBV5-1 and J usage is TRBJ2-3; perhaps TRBD2 as D (7 bases). V was cut by 0 bases and J by 5 bases, with 10 bases left in between. CDR1 is SGHRS and CDR2 is YFSETQ in the germline V gene. This CDR3 spans 14 amino acids. The DNA for the CDR3 is TGCGCCAGCAGCTTGGTGGGGGGGCAAGATACGCAGTATTTT. Translation gives CASSLVGGQDTQYF.

The DNA of the CDR3 is TGCGCCAGCAGCGCGGACTGGACAAACTATGGCTACACCTTC. This gives the protein CASSADWTNYGYTF. The chain links TRBV5-1 to TRBJ1-2; possible D gene TRBD1, 5 bases. Trimming took 4 bases from V and 2 from J, leaving 12 bases between them. CDR1 is SGHRS, CDR2 YFSETQ, per germline. CDR3 length: 14 residues.

V usage is TRBV5-1 and J usage is TRBJ1-4; D is possibly TRBD1 (6 bases). The V and J ends lost 0 bases and 7 bases respectively, with 13 bases between them. CDR1 is SGHRS, CDR2 YFSETQ, per germline. The CDR3 has 15 amino acids. CDR3 sequence reads: CASSLGQVVGEKLFF. The CDR3, as DNA: TGCGCCAGCAGCTTGGGACAGGTAGTTGGTGAAAAACTGTTTTTT.

V gene TRBV29-1 combines with J gene TRBJ2-7; 7 bases agree with TRBD1. In germline, CDR1 is SQVTM, CDR2 ANQGSEA. The CDR3 contains 17 residues. The junction had 19 bases not matched to a gene; V was cut back by 4 bases and J by 4 bases. The CDR3 nucleotides are TGCAGCGTTGGTGGGGGAAATGGGGACAGTCCCAGGTACGAGCAGTACTTC. Its translation: CSVGGGNGDSPRYEQYF.

The chain joins TRBV6-1 to TRBJ2-7; a weak D match, TRBD1 (6 bases). V was cut by 3 bases and J by 4 bases, with 16 bases left in between. CDR3 size: 15 residues. The V gene's germline CDR1 is MNHNS and CDR2 SASEGT. The CDR3 sequence is CASSEGAERVYEQYF. CDR3 coding DNA: TGTGCCAGCAGTGAGGGGGCCGAGAGAGTTTACGAGCAGTACTTC.

The chain employs TRBV21-1 and TRBJ2-5; no check of the table's D call, TRBD1, against the DNA was made. TRBV21-1 is reported as a pseudogene. CDR3 length: 12 amino acids. CDR3 in DNA: TGTGCCAGCGAGGGGGTCCAAGAGACCCAGTACTTC. Amino acids: CASEGVQETQYF.

The rearrangement uses TRBV27 and TRBJ2-3; 9 bases agree with TRBD1. Germline values: CDR1 MNHEY, CDR2 SMNVEV (reference sequence). V was pared by 6 bases and J by 4 bases, with 8 bases of the junction left unmatched. This CDR3 is built from 15 residues. CDR3 bases: TGTGCCAGCAGATTTGGGGACAGGGATTCAGATACGCAGTATTTT. This sequence encodes CASRFGDRDSDTQYF.

The J gene is TRBJ2-1, the V gene TRBV2; 11 bases are a match to TRBD2. J was trimmed by 7 bases and V by 5 bases; bases with no gene match: 7. The germline V gene has CDR1 SNHLY and CDR2 FYNNEI. The CDR3 loop spans 15 amino acids. CDR3 in amino acids: CASSRLAGGTNEQFF. The DNA of the CDR3 is TGTGCCAGCAGTCGATTAGCGGGGGGGACTAATGAGCAGTTCTTC.

The J gene is TRBJ1-2, the V gene TRBV18; the match to TRBD1 covers 7 bases. V was clipped by 5 bases and J by 7 bases; unmatched bases: 4. The CDR3 is made up of 12 amino acids. The germline V gene has CDR1 KGHSH and CDR2 LQKENI. The CDR3: CASSSRTGGYTF. The CDR3 DNA follows: TGTGCCAGCTCATCTAGGACAGGTGGCTACACCTTC.

The rearrangement uses TRBV12-3 or TRBV12-4 and TRBJ2-5, with D hard to call. This CDR3 spans 13 amino acids. V lost 6 bases, J lost 0 bases, and 8 bases lay in between. As DNA, the CDR3 is TGTGCCAGCAGCCCCGGGCACCAAGAGACCCAGTACTTC. It specifies CASSPGHQETQYF.